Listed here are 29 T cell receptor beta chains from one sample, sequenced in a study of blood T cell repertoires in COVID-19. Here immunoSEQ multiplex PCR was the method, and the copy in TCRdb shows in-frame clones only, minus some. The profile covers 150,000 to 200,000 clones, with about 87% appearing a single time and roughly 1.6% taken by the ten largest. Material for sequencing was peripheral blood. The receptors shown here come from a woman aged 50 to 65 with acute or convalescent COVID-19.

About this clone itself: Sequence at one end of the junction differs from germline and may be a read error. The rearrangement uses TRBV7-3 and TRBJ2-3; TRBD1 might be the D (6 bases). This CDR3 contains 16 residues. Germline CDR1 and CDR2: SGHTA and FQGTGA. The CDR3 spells CASSLGDRTFSNTQYF. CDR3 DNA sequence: TGTGCCAGTAGCTTAGGAGACAGGACGTTTTCGAATACGCAGTATTTT.

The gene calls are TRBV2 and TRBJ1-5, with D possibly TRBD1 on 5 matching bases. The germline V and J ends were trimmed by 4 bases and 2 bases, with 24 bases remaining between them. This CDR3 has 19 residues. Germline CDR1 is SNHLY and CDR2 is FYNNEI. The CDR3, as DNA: TGTGCCAGCAGTGTCTCCGGCAGGGTCTTGTTGGGTCGCAATCAGCCCCAGCATTTT. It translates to CASSVSGRVLLGRNQPQHF.

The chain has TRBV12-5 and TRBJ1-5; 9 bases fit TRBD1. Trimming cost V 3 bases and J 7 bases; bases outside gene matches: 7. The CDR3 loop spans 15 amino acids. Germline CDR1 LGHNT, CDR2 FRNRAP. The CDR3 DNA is TGTGCTAGTGGTTTTGACAGGGGGGTGGACCAGCCCCAGCATTTT. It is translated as CASGFDRGVDQPQHF.

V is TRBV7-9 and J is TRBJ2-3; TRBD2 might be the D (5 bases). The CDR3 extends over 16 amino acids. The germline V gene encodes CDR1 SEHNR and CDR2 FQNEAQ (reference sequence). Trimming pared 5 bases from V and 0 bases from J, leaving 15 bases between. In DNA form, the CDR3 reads TGTGCCAGCAGCCACTGGACTCCGACTAGCACAGATACGCAGTATTTT. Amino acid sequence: CASSHWTPTSTDTQYF.

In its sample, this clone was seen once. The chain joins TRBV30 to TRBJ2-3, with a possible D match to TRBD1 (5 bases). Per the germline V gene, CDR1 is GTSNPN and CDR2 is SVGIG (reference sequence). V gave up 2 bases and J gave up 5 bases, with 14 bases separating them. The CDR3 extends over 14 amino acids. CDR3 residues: CAWSSIGVGDTQYF. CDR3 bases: TGTGCCTGGAGTTCTATAGGGGTGGGAGATACGCAGTATTTT.

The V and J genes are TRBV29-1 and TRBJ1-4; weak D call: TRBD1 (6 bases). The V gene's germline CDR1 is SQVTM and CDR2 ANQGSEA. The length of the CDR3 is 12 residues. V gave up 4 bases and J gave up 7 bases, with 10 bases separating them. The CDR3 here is CSVGYRAEKLFF. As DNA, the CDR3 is TGCAGCGTTGGCTACAGGGCTGAAAAACTGTTTTTT.

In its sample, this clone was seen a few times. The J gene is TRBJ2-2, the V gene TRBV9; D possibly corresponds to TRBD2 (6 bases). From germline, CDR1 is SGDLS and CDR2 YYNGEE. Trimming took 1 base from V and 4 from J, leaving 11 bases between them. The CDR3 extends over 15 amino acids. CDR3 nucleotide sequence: TGTGCCAGCAGCGTATCCGCGGGGCCCACCGGGGAGCTGTTTTTT. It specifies CASSVSAGPTGELFF.

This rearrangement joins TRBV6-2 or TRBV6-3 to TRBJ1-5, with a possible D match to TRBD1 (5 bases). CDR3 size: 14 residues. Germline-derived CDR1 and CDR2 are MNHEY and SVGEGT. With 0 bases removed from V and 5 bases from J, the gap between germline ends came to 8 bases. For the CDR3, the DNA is TGTGCCAGCAGTTACTCTGACAGAGATCAGCCCCAGCATTTT. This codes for CASSYSDRDQPQHF.

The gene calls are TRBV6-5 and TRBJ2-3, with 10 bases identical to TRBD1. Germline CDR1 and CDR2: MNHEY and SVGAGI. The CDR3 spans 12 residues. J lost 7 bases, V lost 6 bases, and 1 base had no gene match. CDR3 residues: CASRGQGNTQYF. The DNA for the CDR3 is TGTGCCAGCAGGGGACAGGGGAATACGCAGTATTTT.

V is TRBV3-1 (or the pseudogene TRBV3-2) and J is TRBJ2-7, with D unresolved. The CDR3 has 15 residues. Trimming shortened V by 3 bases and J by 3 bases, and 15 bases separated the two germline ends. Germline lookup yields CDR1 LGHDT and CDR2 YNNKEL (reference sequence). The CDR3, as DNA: TGTGCCAGCAGCCATAAAGTCCAGGTCGGCTACGAGCAGTACTTC. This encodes CASSHKVQVGYEQYF.

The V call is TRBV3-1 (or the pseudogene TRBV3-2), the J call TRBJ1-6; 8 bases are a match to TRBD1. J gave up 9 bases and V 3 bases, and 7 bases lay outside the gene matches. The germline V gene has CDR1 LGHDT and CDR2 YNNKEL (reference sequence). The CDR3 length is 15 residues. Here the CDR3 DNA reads TGTGCCAGCAGCCATTCGGACAGGGAGTCTTCACCCCTCCACTTT. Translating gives CASSHSDRESSPLHF.

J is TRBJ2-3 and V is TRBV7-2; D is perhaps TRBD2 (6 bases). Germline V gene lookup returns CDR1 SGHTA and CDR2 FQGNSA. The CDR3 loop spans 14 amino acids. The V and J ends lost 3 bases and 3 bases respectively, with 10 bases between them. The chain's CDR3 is CASSFGGPTDTQYF. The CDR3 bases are TGTGCCAGCAGCTTCGGAGGGCCTACAGATACGCAGTATTTT.

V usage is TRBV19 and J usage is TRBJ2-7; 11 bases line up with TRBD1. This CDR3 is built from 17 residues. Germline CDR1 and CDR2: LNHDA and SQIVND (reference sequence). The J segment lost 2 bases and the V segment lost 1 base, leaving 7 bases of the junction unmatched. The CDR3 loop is CASSIVVPGQGAYEQYF. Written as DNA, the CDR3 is TGTGCCAGTAGTATAGTTGTGCCGGGACAGGGGGCCTACGAGCAGTACTTC.

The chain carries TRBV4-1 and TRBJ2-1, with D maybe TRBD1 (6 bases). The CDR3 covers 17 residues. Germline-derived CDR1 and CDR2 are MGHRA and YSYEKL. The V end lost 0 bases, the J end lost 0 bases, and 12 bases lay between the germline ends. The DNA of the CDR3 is TGCGCCAGCAGCCAAGAAATCCGGGACAACTCCTACAATGAGCAGTTCTTC. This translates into CASSQEIRDNSYNEQFF.

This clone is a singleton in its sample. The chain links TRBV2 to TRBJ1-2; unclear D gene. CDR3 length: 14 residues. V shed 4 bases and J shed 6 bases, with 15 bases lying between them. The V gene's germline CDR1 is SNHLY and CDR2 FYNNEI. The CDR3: CASSVGMTSDGYTF. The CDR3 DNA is TGTGCCAGCAGTGTTGGGATGACTAGCGATGGCTACACCTTC.

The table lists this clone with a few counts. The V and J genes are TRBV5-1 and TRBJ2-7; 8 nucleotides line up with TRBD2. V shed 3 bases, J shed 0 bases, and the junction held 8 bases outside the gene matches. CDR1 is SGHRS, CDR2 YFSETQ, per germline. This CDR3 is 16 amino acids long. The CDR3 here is CASSSRSLAVSYEQYF. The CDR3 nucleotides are TGCGCCAGCAGCTCCAGGTCACTAGCGGTCTCCTACGAGCAGTACTTC.

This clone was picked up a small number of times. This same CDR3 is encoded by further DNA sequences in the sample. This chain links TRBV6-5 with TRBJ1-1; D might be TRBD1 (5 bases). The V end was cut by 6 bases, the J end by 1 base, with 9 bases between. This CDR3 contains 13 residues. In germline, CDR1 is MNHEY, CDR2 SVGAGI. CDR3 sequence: CASSPTGNTEAFF. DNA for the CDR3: TGTGCCAGCAGCCCCACAGGGAACACTGAAGCTTTCTTT.

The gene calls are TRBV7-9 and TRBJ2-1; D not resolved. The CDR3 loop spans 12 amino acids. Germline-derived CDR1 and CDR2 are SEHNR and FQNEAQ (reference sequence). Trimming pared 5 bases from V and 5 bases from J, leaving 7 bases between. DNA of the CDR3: TGTGCCAGCAGCCACAGAGACAATGAGCAGTTCTTC. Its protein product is CASSHRDNEQFF.

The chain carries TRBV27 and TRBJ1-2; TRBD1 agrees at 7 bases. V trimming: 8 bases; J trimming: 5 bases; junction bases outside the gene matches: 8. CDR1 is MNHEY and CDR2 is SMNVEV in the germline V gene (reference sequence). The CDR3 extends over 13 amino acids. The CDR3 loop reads CASRPTGLYGYTF. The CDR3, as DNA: TGTGCCAGCCGCCCGACAGGGCTGTATGGCTACACCTTC.

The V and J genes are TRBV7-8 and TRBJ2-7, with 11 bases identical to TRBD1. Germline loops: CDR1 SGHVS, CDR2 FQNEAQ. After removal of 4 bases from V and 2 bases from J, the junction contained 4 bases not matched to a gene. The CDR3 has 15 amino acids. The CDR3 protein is CASSSGTGGTYEQYF. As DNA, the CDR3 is TGTGCCAGCAGCTCGGGGACAGGGGGTACCTACGAGCAGTACTTC.

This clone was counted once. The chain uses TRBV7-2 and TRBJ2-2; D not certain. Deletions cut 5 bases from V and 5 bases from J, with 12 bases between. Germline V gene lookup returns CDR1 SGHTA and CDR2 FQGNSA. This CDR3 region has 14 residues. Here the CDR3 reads CASSPSGITGELFF. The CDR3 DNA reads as TGTGCCAGCAGCCCGTCAGGCATTACCGGGGAGCTGTTTTTT. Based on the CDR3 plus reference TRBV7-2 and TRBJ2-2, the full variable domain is GAGVSQSPSNKVTEKGKDVELRCDPISGHTALYWYRQSLGQGLEFLIYFQGNSAPDKSGLPSDRFSAERTGGSVSTLTIQRTQQEDSAVYLCASSPSGITGELFFGEGSRLTVL.

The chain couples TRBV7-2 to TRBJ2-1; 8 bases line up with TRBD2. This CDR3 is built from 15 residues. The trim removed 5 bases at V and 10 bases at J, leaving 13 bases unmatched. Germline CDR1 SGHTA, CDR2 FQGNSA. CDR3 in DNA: TGTGCCAGCAGCCCCCGAGGGAGCGGGAGTGACGAGCAGTTCTTC. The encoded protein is CASSPRGSGSDEQFF.

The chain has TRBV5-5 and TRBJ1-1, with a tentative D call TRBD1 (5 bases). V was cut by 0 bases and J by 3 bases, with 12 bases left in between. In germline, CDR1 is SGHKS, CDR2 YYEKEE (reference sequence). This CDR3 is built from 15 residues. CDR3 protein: CASSLEAGLDTEAFF. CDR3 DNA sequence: TGTGCCAGCAGCTTGGAAGCAGGGTTGGACACTGAAGCTTTCTTT.

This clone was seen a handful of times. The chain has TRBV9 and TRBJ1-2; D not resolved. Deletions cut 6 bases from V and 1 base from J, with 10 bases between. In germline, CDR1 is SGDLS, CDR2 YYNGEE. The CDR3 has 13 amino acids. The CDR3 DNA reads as TGTGCCAGCACCCCCGGGAGTAACTATGGCTACACCTTC. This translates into CASTPGSNYGYTF.

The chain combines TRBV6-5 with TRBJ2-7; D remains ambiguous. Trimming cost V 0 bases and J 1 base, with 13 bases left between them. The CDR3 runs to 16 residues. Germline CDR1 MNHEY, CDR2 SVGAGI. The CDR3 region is CASSYSIEVPSYEQYF. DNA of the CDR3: TGTGCCAGCAGTTACTCGATCGAGGTCCCATCCTACGAGCAGTACTTC.

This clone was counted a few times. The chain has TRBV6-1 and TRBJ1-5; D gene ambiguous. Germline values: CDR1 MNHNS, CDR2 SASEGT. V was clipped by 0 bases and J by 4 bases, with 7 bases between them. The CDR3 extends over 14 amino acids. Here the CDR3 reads CASSEAQRNQPQHF. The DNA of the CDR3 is TGTGCCAGCAGTGAAGCACAGAGAAATCAGCCCCAGCATTTT.

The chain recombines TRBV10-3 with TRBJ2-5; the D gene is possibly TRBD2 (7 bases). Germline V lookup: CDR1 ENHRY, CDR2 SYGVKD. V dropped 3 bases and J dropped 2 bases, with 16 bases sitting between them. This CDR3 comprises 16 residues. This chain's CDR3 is CAISDPAGRGQETQYF. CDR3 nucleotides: TGTGCCATCAGTGATCCCGCAGGGAGGGGGCAAGAGACCCAGTACTTC.

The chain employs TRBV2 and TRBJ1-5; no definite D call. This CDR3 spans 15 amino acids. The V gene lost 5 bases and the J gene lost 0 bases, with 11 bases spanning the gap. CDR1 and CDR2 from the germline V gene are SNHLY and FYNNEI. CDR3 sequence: CASSITDYSNQPQHF. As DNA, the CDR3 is TGTGCCAGCAGTATCACGGACTATAGCAATCAGCCCCAGCATTTT.

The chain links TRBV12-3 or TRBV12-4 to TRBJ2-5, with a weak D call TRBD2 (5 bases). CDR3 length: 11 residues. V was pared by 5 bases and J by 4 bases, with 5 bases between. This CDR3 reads CASSRGETQYF. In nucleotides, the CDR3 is TGTGCCAGCAGTCGGGGAGAGACCCAGTACTTC.